These T cell receptor beta chains were read from a single sample in a study of blood T cell repertoires in COVID-19. TCRdb's copy holds only in-frame clones and misses some; the assay was immunoSEQ multiplex PCR. The sample carries almost 100,000 clones, approximately 86% recorded once. Sequenced sample: peripheral blood. The receptors come from a man aged 50-60 years with acute or convalescent COVID-19. CDR3s include the opening cysteine and the closing phenylalanine or tryptophan. A D gene is named only where the DNA matches it firmly. The size entry is marked missing in some rows and otherwise reads once, few, many or a size class.

CASSILAGVNEQFF | TGTGCCAGCAGCATCCTAGCGGGAGTTAATGAGCAGTTCTTC | TRBJ2-1 | TRBD2 | TRBV11-2 | NA
CASSPRGSGNSYNEQFF | TGTGCCAGCAGCCCCCGCGGCAGCGGGAACTCCTACAATGAGCAGTTCTTC | TRBJ2-1 | TRBD2 | TRBV7-3 | NA
CAWMGTPNTEAFF | TGTGCCTGGATGGGGACACCGAACACTGAAGCTTTCTTT | TRBJ1-1 | NA | TRBV30 | NA
CASSSGLPSNEQFF | TGTGCCAGCAGCTCCGGACTTCCCTCCAATGAGCAGTTCTTC | TRBJ2-1 | NA | TRBV5-4 | NA
CASSWGGTQYF | TGCGCCAGCAGCTGGGGGGGGACCCAGTACTTC | TRBJ2-5 | TRBD2 | TRBV5-1 | NA
CASSQGGLADTIYF | TGTGCCAGCAGCCAAGGCGGGCTCGCGGACACCATATATTTT | TRBJ1-3 | NA | TRBV4-2 | NA
CASSPGLTNYGYTF | TGTGCCAGCTCACCGGGACTTACTAACTATGGCTACACCTTC | TRBJ1-2 | NA | TRBV18 | NA
CASSPRDSSYGYTF | TGTGCCAGCTCACCAAGGGACAGCAGCTATGGCTACACCTTC | TRBJ1-2 | TRBD1 | TRBV18 | NA
CASSSQPGTGYTEAFF | TGTGCCAGCAGTTCCCAACCCGGGACAGGGTACACTGAAGCTTTCTTT | TRBJ1-1 | TRBD1 | TRBV27 | NA
CASSSMGASGNSYNEQFF | TGTGCCAGCAGCTCGATGGGGGCTAGCGGGAACTCCTACAATGAGCAGTTCTTC | TRBJ2-1 | TRBD2 | TRBV7-9 | once
CASSLGTGDRNEKLFF | TGCGCCAGCAGCTTGGGGACAGGGGATCGGAATGAAAAACTGTTTTTT | TRBJ1-4 | TRBD1 | TRBV5-1 | NA
CASSLARSTDTQYF | TGTGCCAGCAGCTTAGCGAGGAGCACAGATACGCAGTATTTT | TRBJ2-3 | NA | TRBV7-9 | NA
CASSPNQGTNEKLFF | TGTGCCAGCTCACCAAATCAGGGGACTAATGAAAAACTGTTTTTT | TRBJ1-4 | NA | TRBV18 | NA
CASSESGSPHEQYF | TGTGCCAGCAGTGAGAGCGGGAGTCCTCACGAGCAGTACTTC | TRBJ2-7 | TRBD2 | TRBV25-1 | NA
CASSVGQGNTGELFF | TGTGCCAGCAGCGTGGGACAGGGGAACACCGGGGAGCTGTTTTTT | TRBJ2-2 | TRBD1 | TRBV9 | NA
CASRRQGAPYNEQFF | TGTGCCAGTAGAAGACAGGGGGCTCCCTACAATGAGCAGTTCTTC | TRBJ2-1 | TRBD1 | TRBV19 | NA
CASSKGRTASNEKLFF | TGTGCCAGCAGCAAAGGGCGGACAGCTAGTAATGAAAAACTGTTTTTT | TRBJ1-4 | NA | TRBV21-1 | NA